These 5 T cell receptor beta chains share one sample of origin, sequenced in a study of T cell repertoires in cytomegalovirus infection. TCRdb redid the calling of the reads with MiXCR, one entry per CDR3 protein. The sample lists nearly 550,000 distinct CDR3 sequences; more than 15% were seen once. What was sequenced was CD8+ T cells from PBMCs. The receptors derive from a human donor in good health (CMV status not recorded). Some clones in this sample may be carry-over from other donors' samples.

J is TRBJ1-1 and V is TRBV6-1, with a weak D call TRBD1 (5 bases). This CDR3 contains 15 residues. Germline V gene sequence: CDR1 MNHNS, CDR2 SASEGT. V was pared by 6 bases and J by 0 bases, with 14 bases between. DNA for the CDR3: TGTGCCAGCAGGGGGAATCGACAGATGAACACTGAAGCTTTCTTT. Protein sequence: CASRGNRQMNTEAFF.

The chain links TRBV28 to TRBJ1-2; possibly TRBD1 for D (5 bases). Trimming left V 5 bases short and J 8 bases short, with 21 bases between. CDR3 size: 15 residues. Germline loops: CDR1 MDHEN, CDR2 SYDVKM. CDR3 in amino acids: CASSALGQGIGGYTF. CDR3 in DNA: TGTGCCAGCAGTGCCCTGGGCCAGGGAATTGGAGGCTACACCTTC.

This clonotype came up many times. The chain has TRBV4-2 and TRBJ2-3; D is ambiguous. Trimming removed 4 bases at V and 3 bases at J, with 14 bases between. Germline CDR1 reads LGHNA; CDR2 reads YNFKEQ. There are 15 residues in the CDR3. DNA for the CDR3: TGTGCCAGCAGCCCTACGGACCCGGCGACAGATACGCAGTATTTT. It specifies CASSPTDPATDTQYF.

This clonotype was observed once. Because the CDR3 is missing its conserved closing phenylalanine or tryptophan, this is likely a read error. The rearrangement uses TRBV27 and TRBJ2-7; D may match TRBD1 or TRBD2 (5 bases each). Per germline, CDR1 MNHEY and CDR2 SMNVEV (reference sequence). With 3 bases removed from V and 3 bases from J, the gap between germline ends came to 18 bases. This CDR3 has 16 residues. In DNA, the CDR3 is TGTGCCAGCAGTTTCGGGGACCCGGGGTTCCACTACGAGCAGTACTTA. It is translated as CASSFGDPGFHYEQYL.

This clonotype was seen ten or more times. The V and J genes are TRBV12-3 or TRBV12-4 and TRBJ2-1; 8 positions agree with TRBD2. The CDR3 covers 14 residues. With V trimmed by 6 bases and J by 5 bases, 6 bases remained unmatched. The CDR3 sequence is CASRPGTRNNEQFF. As DNA, the CDR3 is TGTGCCAGCAGGCCCGGGACTAGAAACAATGAGCAGTTCTTC.